This entry lists 10 T cell receptor beta chains sequenced from one sample in a study of blood T cell repertoires in COVID-19. Generated by immunoSEQ multiplex PCR, the TCRdb table keeps only in-frame clones and is missing some. The table has 200,000 to 250,000 clones, approximately 84% seen once. Material for sequencing was peripheral blood. These receptors were collected from a woman in her 30s who had recovered from COVID-19.

The count of this clone is one. The chain carries TRBV24-1 and TRBJ2-2, with D perhaps TRBD1 (6 bases). The CDR3 sequence is 17 residues long. With 1 base removed from V and 1 base from J, the gap between germline ends came to 12 bases. CDR1 and CDR2 (germline): KGHDR, SFDVKD. CDR3 sequence: CATSDFQDSLNTGELFF. The DNA for the CDR3 is TGTGCCACCAGTGATTTTCAGGACAGCTTGAACACCGGGGAGCTGTTTTTT.

This clone was seen a few times. This rearrangement joins TRBV9 to TRBJ1-1; no clear D gene. The CDR3 runs to 14 residues. Germline loops: CDR1 SGDLS, CDR2 YYNGEE. Trimming left V 2 bases short and J 2 bases short, with 10 bases between. This chain's CDR3 is CASSVNTRNTEAFF. The DNA for the CDR3 is TGTGCCAGCAGCGTGAATACACGAAACACTGAAGCTTTCTTT.

J is TRBJ2-3 and V is TRBV28, with D tentatively TRBD1 (6 bases). Per the germline V gene, CDR1 is MDHEN and CDR2 is SYDVKM. This CDR3 has 14 amino acids. Trimming shortened V by 4 bases and J by 1 base, and 9 bases separated the two germline ends. CDR3 protein: CASSSGQRTDTQYF. DNA of the CDR3: TGTGCCAGCAGTTCCGGACAGCGCACAGATACGCAGTATTTT.

The gene calls are TRBV27 and TRBJ2-5; 7 nucleotides match TRBD2. V was pared by 6 bases and J by 5 bases, with 15 bases of the junction left unmatched. Germline CDR1 reads MNHEY; CDR2 reads SMNVEV (reference sequence). This CDR3 has 16 residues. In DNA, the CDR3 is TGTGCCAGCAGCTTCGGCGGGGAGGGCACGAGGGAGACCCAGTACTTC. This gives the protein CASSFGGEGTRETQYF.

The chain is built from TRBV3-1 (or the pseudogene TRBV3-2) and TRBJ2-1; 9 nucleotides line up with TRBD2. The V segment lost 8 bases and the J segment 5 bases; nucleotides outside the gene matches: 10. The germline V gene encodes CDR1 LGHDT and CDR2 YNNKEL (reference sequence). This CDR3 is 15 amino acids long. The CDR3 DNA sequence: TGTGCCAGCTCCGAAAGCGGGGGGACAAACAATGAGCAGTTCTTC. It codes for CASSESGGTNNEQFF.

This clone was observed a single time. At the DNA level, this CDR3 is encoded by other sequences in the same sample as well. The rearrangement uses TRBV9 and TRBJ2-1; no firm D call. This CDR3 comprises 15 residues. V was pared by 0 bases and J by 0 bases, with 7 bases between. CDR1 is SGDLS and CDR2 is YYNGEE in the germline V gene. This CDR3 is CASSVGRSSYNEQFF. The CDR3 DNA reads TGTGCCAGCAGCGTAGGCAGAAGCTCCTACAATGAGCAGTTCTTC.

The rearrangement joins TRBV9 to TRBJ1-3, with 7 positions matching TRBD1. The CDR3 contains 18 residues. Unmatched junction bases numbered 14, after V lost 4 bases and J lost 1 base. The germline gives CDR1 SGDLS, CDR2 YYNGEE. The CDR3 sequence: CASSPRGQGFMSGNTIYF. The CDR3 DNA reads as TGTGCCAGCAGCCCGAGGGGGCAGGGGTTCATGTCTGGAAACACCATATATTTT.

This clone was found a few times. This chain connects TRBV5-4 to TRBJ2-7, with TRBD2 matching over 14 bases. Trimming removed 4 bases from V and 7 bases from J; junction bases left unmatched: 13. CDR3 length: 17 residues. From germline, CDR1 is SGHNT and CDR2 YYREEE (reference sequence). The DNA of the CDR3 is TGTGCCAGCAGCCCCGACACGACTAGCGGGAGGGCCGGGGAGCAGTACTTC. This encodes CASSPDTTSGRAGEQYF.

This clone was seen a single time. The chain links TRBV27 to TRBJ2-7; D perhaps matches TRBD1 (6 bases). Trimming pared 8 bases from V and 7 bases from J, leaving 24 bases between. The CDR3 runs to 15 residues. Germline CDR1 MNHEY, CDR2 SMNVEV (reference sequence). CDR3 loop: CASSLSPDSWSEQYF. The CDR3 coding sequence is TGTGCCAGCTCTCTCTCTCCGGACAGCTGGTCTGAGCAGTACTTC.

The J gene is TRBJ1-1, the V gene TRBV3-1 (or the pseudogene TRBV3-2), with 7 bases aligning to TRBD1. Trimming at V came to 4 bases and at J to 1 base, leaving 9 bases not matched to a gene. Germline V gene lookup returns CDR1 LGHDT and CDR2 YNNKEL (reference sequence). The CDR3 covers 16 residues. The CDR3 sequence is CASSPRDSSGNTEAFF. The DNA for the CDR3 is TGTGCCAGCAGCCCCCGGGACAGCTCTGGGAACACTGAAGCTTTCTTT.